This T cell receptor beta chain was documented in a study of graft-versus-host responses after intestinal transplantation. Across the study: Among the recipients, all got anti-thymocyte globulin induction and then tacrolimus and steroids for 3 to 4 years. Overall study results and limits: GvH clones appeared in recipient marrow, some first in ileum or blood.

The CDR3 runs 13 residues. Trimming pared 4 bases from V and 5 bases from J, leaving 11 bases between. Germline lookup yields CDR1 SGHTA and CDR2 FQGTGA. As concerns this clone: What it binds is unknown.

Produced via immunoSEQ multiplex PCR; TCRdb's table is partial and in-frame only. This sample has about 120,000 clones; approximately 92% occur once, and the top ten carry more than 0.1%. The V gene is TRBV7-3, the J gene TRBJ1-1; a weak D match, TRBD1 (5 bases). This receptor was taken from a human donor who received an intestinal transplant. Specimen: unstimulated CD4+ T cells sorted from spleen or lymph node cells, collected before intestinal transplant. The CDR3 loop reads CASSSRGRTEAFF. CDR3 nucleotides: TGTGCCAGCAGCTCTAGGGGTCGGACTGAAGCTTTCTTT.